The present TCR beta chain was sequenced within a study of blood T cell repertoires in COVID-19. Study details: Sources were T cells, B-cell-depleted T cells, or PBMCs; the material itself was cDNA or gDNA.

Germline loops: CDR1 SGHVS, CDR2 FNYEAQ. The CDR3 is 18 amino acids. V was pared by 3 bases and J by 4 bases, with 11 bases of the junction left unmatched. The data were produced by immunoSEQ multiplex PCR, yet TCRdb's version contains in-frame clones alone and is incomplete. This sample has over 250,000 clones, with 90% found just once. In this sample, this clone turned up a few times. The TCR originated in a man aged 55 to 70 who had recovered from COVID-19. This chain connects TRBV7-6 to TRBJ2-1, with 11 bases that match TRBD2. The sequencing input was PBMCs or T cells enriched from blood (not recorded which). The CDR3, as DNA: TGTGCCAGCAGCTTCTTACATACCGCTAGCGGGGGGTACAATGAGCAGTTCTTC. This translates into CASSFLHTASGGYNEQFF.